This TCR beta chain appears in the sequencing data of a study of cytomegalovirus exposure and HLA in healthy donors (dated by TCRdb to 2016 to 2017). For the study in its entirety: An earlier analysis of roughly 630 of the donors reported roughly 270 Gb of sequence data and 120 million or so unique TCR beta sequences from approximately 180 million T cells. A separate validation cohort of roughly 130 different subjects was used in addition to the roughly 720-subject first cohort. The number of typed donors differed by locus: roughly 629-630 for A, B, C, DRB1 and DQB1; 500 to 550 for DQA1; 606 for DPA1; and some 430 for DPB1. Of the 398 genotyped donors, 75% to 85% were placed in the genetic ancestry cluster associated with self-reported Caucasian donors. An earlier analysis of 450 to 750 of the donors used high-throughput TCR beta sequencing to judge whether each TCR beta V gene segment behaved as functional or pseudogenic. Rather than using new phenotypic data, the later analysis identified candidate immune exposures from TCR beta sequences and from how often those sequences occurred across donors. Every repertoire in the discovery cohort had been generated on one and the same sequencing platform. Among around 400 genotyped donors of the cohort, an average of approximately 240,000 unique TCR beta nucleotide sequences were sequenced per donor, 15% to 20% of them non-productive. The study aimed to test whether signatures of past pathogen exposure could be identified by cataloging public T cell receptors. About 300 gigabases of sequencing data and 75 million to 85 million unique TCR sequences made up an early release that covered fewer than 650 HLA-typed donors. Because of strong linkage in the cohort, roughly five DR-DQ haplotypes were treated as single units for association and clustering. To study patterns of TCR occurrence, a later analysis re-analyzed previously published TCR beta repertoires from 666 donors and added high-resolution HLA genotyping. HLA typing covered class I and class II loci at four-digit resolution. A later genetic analysis used genome-wide SNP genotypes for about 60% of the 666 donors, treating that subset as a discovery cohort. Alongside the repertoire data, information on donor age, sex, ethnicity and CMV serostatus was compiled. High-throughput TCR immunosequencing, statistical association of individual TCRs with disease status, and machine learning were combined to predict cytomegalovirus infection status. The T cell repertoires of some 700 subjects were profiled by immunosequencing and related to cytomegalovirus serostatus.

Details on this clone: It has no known antigen specificity. No base qualities exist here, and no much larger clone lies one base off it.

Results the study describes overall, beyond this receptor: The classifier was reported to diagnose cytomegalovirus status with high specificity and sensitivity in both the original and validation cohorts. In a later analysis, the rate of TCR association differed among HLA loci, with DRB1 alleles having the most associated TCRs and HLA-C alleles having the fewest. In this cohort, only TCR beta chains were sequenced, and detectable features were limited by the absence of alpha or paired-chain data. Because some donors lacked HLA typing at each locus, the association tests relied only on the typed subset. Correlated functional status among segregating V segments might be attributable to linkage disequilibrium, but an unknown experimental factor could not be ruled out. The sequencing pipeline was judged likely to have produced a cluster of highly shared sequence variants as a technical artifact. V-gene and J-gene trimming of TCR beta chains was associated with a missense DCLRE1C variant in a later genetic analysis, and the association was replicated in an independent cohort. In a later analysis, HLA-associated TCR beta chains were found to be more clonally expanded and to have lower generation probabilities than equally common non-associated chains. Strong co-occurrence of HLA alleles, especially DR and DQ, made assigning TCR associations to individual alleles difficult. Three of the identified cytomegalovirus-associated TCR beta chains were confirmed in vitro to be specific for cytomegalovirus antigens. A later genetic analysis reported fewer N-insertions in productive TCRs among donors in an Asian-associated ancestry cluster than the approximately 700-donor mean. In a later analysis, most CMV-associated TCR beta chains were found to appear HLA-restricted, with HLA associations seemingly driven largely by CMV exposure. A further reported finding was that TCR beta sequences accurately predicted the HLA-A and HLA-B alleles for most subjects in the first cohort. A total of roughly 160 TCR beta chains were listed by the study as associated with cytomegalovirus. While some public TCRs were present in many individuals, most TCR sequences turned up only very rarely across donors. Broadly in line with IMGT annotations, most TCR beta V segments showed up in productive rearrangements about 87% or about 30% of the time in an earlier analysis of several hundred of the donors. Roughly uniform sequencing depth across donors was assumed in presence/absence analyses, although this assumption may not hold. Some IMGT-functional V segments, including TRBV6-2 and TRBV6-3, could not be told apart with the 87-base-pair reads, so those segments were excluded. Specific HLA alleles were associated with over 15,000 TCR beta sequences at a false discovery rate of 0.05 in a later analysis. The authors suggested that the approach could potentially be generalized to other disease states and immunological phenotypes. In a later analysis, several top co-occurrence clusters were reported to appear linked to parvovirus B19, influenza, CMV and Epstein-Barr virus. For the cohort, immune exposure information was limited to CMV serostatus. Approximately 16 rarely observed V segments, including chromosome 9 orphons, were excluded from the earlier analysis of a few hundred of the donors because counts were too low.

In total, roughly 670 healthy bone marrow donors made up the cohort. Cohort members were all nominally healthy when sampled, although unrecorded immune exposures were likely present. The donor tested CMV seronegative, placing the donor among the roughly 340 seronegative members of the cohort. Every donor gave a peripheral blood sample, and the peripheral blood mononuclear cells from that sample were used for TCR beta sequencing. The Qiagen DNeasy Blood Extraction Kit was used to extract genomic DNA from the blood cell samples. The library was generated by the immunoSEQ multiplex PCR assay. For the multiplex PCR, a mixture combining 60 forward primers for TCR Vbeta segments and 13 reverse primers for TCR Jbeta segments was used. Amplification of the CDR3 region of rearranged TCR beta genes was performed with a multiplex PCR assay on genomic DNA. On the Illumina HiSeq System, the amplified TCR beta libraries were sequenced as 87-base-pair reads. Concerning the study's data processing: A later analysis tallied approximately 87 million unique TCR beta chains across the 650 to 750 repertoires, and approximately 12 million of those chains were shared by two or more donors. To remove PCR and sequencing errors, raw reads were error-corrected and collapsed into unique sequences using a nearest-neighbor algorithm that merged closely related sequences. CDR3 sequences were aligned to IMGT reference sequences to assign V, D and J gene segments. For a sequence to be retained, at least a six-nucleotide match to both a V gene segment and a J gene segment was required. Rearrangements were classified as productive when the CDR3 lacked stop codons and remained in frame with V and J, and all other rearrangements were classified as non-productive. Following IMGT convention, CDR3 was defined as the stretch from the second conserved V-encoded cysteine to the conserved J-encoded phenylalanine. Sequences without an unambiguous match to a single V gene segment were excluded from the earlier analysis of almost 600 of the donors. An earlier analysis of 500 to 700 of the donors classified V segments as functional when productive rearrangements were above 56.7% and as segregating when the standard deviation between donors was above 5%. A statistical classification framework was built for diagnosing cytomegalovirus status from the catalog of TCR beta chain sequences. In a later analysis, TCR nucleotide sequences were compared against IMGT/GENE-DB human TR gene sequences so that V and J genes could be assigned. A later analysis assigned CDR3 sequences and most-parsimonious VDJ recombination scenarios with the TCRdist pipeline. A later analysis defined each TCR beta chain by its CDR3 amino acid sequence plus V-gene family, and excluded reads lacking a unique V-gene family. To address suspected cross-contamination and a sequencing artifact, a later analysis removed 450 to 700 highly shared, low-generation-probability nucleotide sequences. A later analysis calculated a clonal expansion index for each public chain from normalized within-repertoire ranks of inferred template counts. In a later analysis, generation probabilities were computed with a VDJ recombination model fitted to out-of-frame rearrangements, and the resulting probabilities were checked against IGoR. In a later analysis, TCR-TCR, TCR-HLA and TCR-CMV co-occurrence was scored with hypergeometric tests, and a repertoire-size bias correction was applied to TCR pairs. False discovery rates were estimated in a later analysis by permuting HLA or CMV assignments 20 times. In a later analysis, co-occurring TCRs were grouped with DBSCAN, and TCRdist sequence similarity was added when clustering was performed within HLA-allele-positive subsets. Repertoires with fewer than 30,000 or more than 120,000 public chains were left out of co-occurrence clustering, as were a handful of repertoires with anomalous nucleotide sharing. The source is immuneACCESS, and TCRdb retained only in-frame sequences with V and J called. Part of the clones is not carried over; for the studies checked, unresolved V genes explain less than half of this, and the remainder is unexplained. The V and J calls and the clone size are those of that table, but D and trimming were determined from the DNA. A total of under 200,000 clones appear in this sample, roughly 75% of them only once. The top ten clones comprise over 1.2% of the sample.

Reading from cysteine to phenylalanine, the CDR3 counts 19 amino acids. CDR3 DNA is the only sequence kept; it has 57 bases, read in frame from the first base. The sequencing sample was made of PBMCs. The clonotype comes from a young man in good health and CMV-seronegative. The chain links TRBV21-1 with TRBJ2-3; no check of the table's D call, TRBD2, against the DNA was made. TRBV21-1 is an annotated pseudogene. The CDR3 corresponds to CASSKGLAGSPDDRDTQYF. The DNA sequence is TGTGCCAGCAGCAAAGGGCTAGCGGGAAGCCCCGATGACCGAGATACGCAGTATTTT.